This T cell receptor (beta chain) is drawn from a study of T cells in Graves' hyperthyroidism and ophthalmopathy. RNA transcripts served as the template for amplifying TCR beta CDR3 regions. First-round RT-PCR of the TCR CDR3 relied on the HTBI primer set. Each CDR3 protein gets one entry after TCRdb re-called the multiplex PCR reads with MiXCR. The sample carries 280,000 or so distinct CDR3 sequences, 15% recorded once. For this clonotype: Antigen specificity is unknown.

The CDR3 consists of 16 residues. The ends lost 1 base at V and 10 bases at J; junction bases unmatched: 7. Germline values: CDR1 MGHRA, CDR2 YSYEKL. Criteria for exclusion of patients were uncontrolled infection, other autoimmune disease, pregnancy or lactation. Every diagnosis used clinical symptoms, serum thyroxine and TRAb, thyroid ultrasound and orbital computed tomography. Sampled blood dates from first hyperthyroidism diagnosis, and it precedes any ophthalmopathy symptoms. Study-level results: In blood, most of the thyroid clonotypes expanded above 0.001 were also present.

The gene calls are TRBV4-1 and TRBJ2-1, with 13 bases lining up with TRBD2. This receptor was taken from a woman in her fifties or sixties with Graves' hyperthyroidism that later progressed to Graves' ophthalmopathy. The sequenced sample consisted of blood. CDR3 region: CASSQGPGLAGHEQFF. The CDR3 coding sequence is TGCGCCAGCAGCCAAGGTCCGGGACTAGCGGGACACGAGCAGTTCTTC.